This T cell receptor beta chain is drawn from a study of cytomegalovirus exposure and HLA in healthy donors. General observations from the study: Donor immune exposure was known only as CMV serostatus. The authors later linked a missense DCLRE1C variant to TCR beta V- and J-gene trimming. Association with HLA alleles at 0.05 false discovery rate was found for 16,951 TCR beta sequences in a later analysis.

Researchers ran the PCR with 60 Vbeta and 13 Jbeta primers. TCRdb's copy holds only in-frame clones and misses some; the assay was immunoSEQ multiplex PCR. The sample shows some 170,000 clones, more than 80% of them seen only once. Notes on this clone: Its specificity is unknown.

Sequencing was done on a sample of PBMCs. The TCR originated in a woman aged 18-29 years in good health and CMV-seropositive.

CDR3 amino acids: CAISDPGRGVFGTDTQYF. DNA for the CDR3: TGTGCCATCAGTGACCCCGGCAGGGGGGTTTTTGGTACAGATACGCAGTATTTT. The chain combines TRBV10-3 with TRBJ2-3, with D perhaps matching TRBD1 (7 bases). V dropped 3 bases and J dropped 3 bases, with 22 bases sitting between them. The CDR3 loop spans 18 amino acids. Per germline, CDR1 ENHRY and CDR2 SYGVKD.